The present entry profiles one T cell receptor (beta chain) with its context. Antigen unknown. Treatment noted: approximately nine-day PBMC culture with coronavirus spike peptide pools or control peptides (ViraFEST assay). PCR positivity dates ran from March to December 2020, preceding US Alpha, Beta and Delta variants. It was with 10 IU/ml IL-2 and around 9.5 ug/ml peptide pools that 1.5 million to 2.5 million PBMCs per well were cultured. This specimen comes from a study of vaccination and CD4 T cells after COVID-19. An Oncomine TCR Beta short-read assay was used to sequence the DNA from cultured CD4+ T cells. MiXCR, applied by TCRdb to the PCR reads, yields one record per CDR3 protein. Of about 14,000 distinct CDR3 sequences detected, about 60% appear once; the ten largest clones hold about 6.1%. From germline, CDR1 is GTSNPN and CDR2 SVGIG (reference sequence). The V gene end was trimmed by 5 bases and the J gene end by 6 bases; junction bases not matched to a gene: 7. The CDR3 spans 13 residues.

General study findings and limits: Spike mono-reactivity marked 304 of 307 vaccine-specific clones in convalescent patients.

The sequencing input was CD4+ T cells from blood, cultured in vitro. The V and J genes are TRBV30 and TRBJ1-5, with TRBD1 matching over 7 bases. The origin of this receptor is a human donor who had recovered from COVID-19. Written as DNA, the CDR3 is TGTGCCTGGGATCACAGGGGAGGTCAGCCCCAGCATTTT. Encoded protein: CAWDHRGGQPQHF.